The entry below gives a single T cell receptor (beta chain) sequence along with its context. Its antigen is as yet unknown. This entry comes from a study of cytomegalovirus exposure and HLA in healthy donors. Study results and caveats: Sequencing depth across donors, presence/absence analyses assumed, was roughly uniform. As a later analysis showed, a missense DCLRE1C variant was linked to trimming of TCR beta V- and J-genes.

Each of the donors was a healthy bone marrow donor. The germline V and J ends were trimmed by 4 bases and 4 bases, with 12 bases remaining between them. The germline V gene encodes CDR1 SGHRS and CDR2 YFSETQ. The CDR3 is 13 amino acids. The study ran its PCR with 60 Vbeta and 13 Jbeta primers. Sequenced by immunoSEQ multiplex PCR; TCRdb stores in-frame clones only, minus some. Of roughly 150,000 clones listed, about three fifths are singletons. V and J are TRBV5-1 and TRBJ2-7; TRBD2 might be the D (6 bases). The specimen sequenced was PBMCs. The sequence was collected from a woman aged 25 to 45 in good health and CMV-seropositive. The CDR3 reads CASSRTSQYEQYF. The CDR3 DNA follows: TGCGCCAGCAGCCGCACTAGCCAATACGAGCAGTACTTC.